These T cell receptor beta chains were read from a single sample in a study of CD4 T cells in relation to SARS-CoV-2 and coronaviruses. Some clones are missing from TCRdb's copy, which holds only in-frame ones; the method was immunoSEQ multiplex PCR. The sample carries approximately 59,000 clones, over 80% recorded once. The sequencing input was memory CD4+ T cells from PBMCs. The source of these receptors is a human donor in good health. Both conserved end residues are part of each CDR3. A D gene is named only where the DNA matches it firmly. Only some rows state a clone size, as once, few, many or a class for expanded clones.

D: -
V: TRBV9
J: TRBJ2-1
size: -
CDR3: CASSVAPRPYNEQFF
DNA: TGTGCCAGCAGCGTAGCTCCTAGACCCTACAATGAGCAGTTCTTC

D: -
V: TRBV5-4
J: TRBJ1-1
size: -
CDR3: CASSSVRAPYTEAFF
DNA: TGTGCCAGCAGCTCGGTCAGGGCCCCCTACACTGAAGCTTTCTTT

D: TRBD2
V: TRBV29-1
J: TRBJ2-5
size: -
CDR3: CSVVSGSPETQYF
DNA: TGCAGCGTGGTTAGCGGGAGTCCCGAGACCCAGTACTTC

D: -
V: TRBV19
J: TRBJ1-1
size: once
CDR3: CASSYSGITEAFF
DNA: TGTGCCAGTAGCTACTCAGGGATTACTGAAGCTTTCTTT

D: -
V: TRBV5-1
J: TRBJ1-2
size: -
CDR3: CASRPDRLNGYTF
DNA: TGCGCCAGCAGACCTGACCGCCTAAACGGCTACACCTTC

D: -
V: TRBV6-1
J: TRBJ1-1
size: -
CDR3: CASSETGRVNTEAFF
DNA: TGTGCCAGCAGTGAAACGGGACGGGTCAACACTGAAGCTTTCTTT

D: -
V: TRBV5-1
J: TRBJ2-3
size: -
CDR3: CASSLETSKDTQYF
DNA: TGCGCCAGCAGCTTGGAAACCTCCAAAGATACGCAGTATTTT

D: -
V: TRBV30
J: TRBJ1-1
size: -
CDR3: CAWSVGTEAFF
DNA: TGTGCCTGGAGTGTCGGCACTGAAGCTTTCTTT

D: -
V: TRBV7-3
J: TRBJ1-1
size: -
CDR3: CASSSLGGGTDTEAFF
DNA: TGTGCCAGCAGCTCACTTGGGGGGGGGACTGACACTGAAGCTTTCTTT

D: -
V: TRBV18
J: TRBJ1-1
size: -
CDR3: CASSPGQPNTEAFF
DNA: TGTGCCAGCTCACCGGGGCAGCCGAACACTGAAGCTTTCTTT

D: -
V: TRBV5-1
J: TRBJ2-1
size: once
CDR3: CASSLAGRADEQFF
DNA: TGCGCCAGCAGCTTGGCGGGAAGGGCCGATGAGCAGTTCTTC

D: TRBD1
V: TRBV18
J: TRBJ1-2
size: -
CDR3: CASSPDRDYGYTF
DNA: TGTGCCAGCTCCCCCGACAGGGACTATGGCTACACCTTC

D: -
V: TRBV7-9
J: TRBJ1-2
size: -
CDR3: CASSYRGFSGYTF
DNA: TGTGCCAGCAGCTATAGGGGGTTCTCCGGCTACACCTTC

D: -
V: TRBV6-4
J: TRBJ2-2
size: -
CDR3: CASEEEFNTGELFF
DNA: TGTGCCAGCGAAGAGGAATTCAACACCGGGGAGCTGTTTTTT

D: -
V: TRBV28
J: TRBJ1-4
size: -
CDR3: CASSLGQGEKLFF
DNA: TGTGCCAGCAGTTTAGGTCAGGGGGAAAAACTGTTTTTT

D: TRBD1
V: TRBV4-1
J: TRBJ2-7
size: -
CDR3: CASRSPDRDEQYF
DNA: TGCGCCAGTAGATCCCCGGACAGGGACGAGCAGTACTTC

D: -
V: TRBV6-5
J: TRBJ1-2
size: -
CDR3: CASSPGARGRDGYTF
DNA: TGTGCCAGCAGCCCCGGCGCACGGGGGCGCGATGGCTACACCTTC

D: -
V: TRBV9
J: TRBJ2-2
size: -
CDR3: CASRVGSGTGELFF
DNA: TGTGCCAGCAGGGTGGGATCGGGCACCGGGGAGCTGTTTTTT

D: -
V: TRBV9
J: TRBJ1-4
size: -
CDR3: CASSVAGINEKLFF
DNA: TGTGCCAGCAGCGTAGCCGGAATTAATGAAAAACTGTTTTTT

D: -
V: TRBV5-1
J: TRBJ1-2
size: -
CDR3: CASSLDWGNRGYTF
DNA: TGCGCCAGCAGCTTGGATTGGGGGAATCGTGGCTACACCTTC

D: TRBD1
V: TRBV5-1
J: TRBJ1-1
size: -
CDR3: CASSLVAGTEENTEAFF
DNA: TGCGCCAGCAGCTTGGTGGCAGGGACAGAAGAGAACACTGAAGCTTTCTTT

D: TRBD1
V: TRBV7-9
J: TRBJ2-2
size: -
CDR3: CASSLQGAGIGELFF
DNA: TGTGCCAGCAGCTTACAGGGGGCCGGCATCGGGGAGCTGTTTTTT

D: -
V: TRBV7-8
J: TRBJ2-7
size: few
CDR3: CASSLSTVMTYEQYF
DNA: TGTGCCAGCAGCTTATCGACAGTTATGACCTACGAGCAGTACTTC

D: -
V: TRBV30
J: TRBJ1-1
size: -
CDR3: CAWTRKGTGWSTEAFF
DNA: TGTGCCTGGACTCGAAAGGGGACCGGTTGGAGCACTGAAGCTTTCTTT

D: -
V: TRBV20-1
J: TRBJ2-7
size: -
CDR3: CSAFTSYEQYF
DNA: TGCAGTGCTTTCACCTCCTACGAGCAGTACTTC

D: -
V: TRBV7-9
J: TRBJ1-4
size: -
CDR3: CASSHTARTNEKLFF
DNA: TGTGCCAGCAGCCACACTGCACGTACTAATGAAAAACTGTTTTTT

D: TRBD1
V: TRBV18
J: TRBJ1-6
size: -
CDR3: CASSREQGVSPLHF
DNA: TGTGCCAGCTCACGTGAGCAGGGGGTATCACCCCTCCACTTT

D: -
V: TRBV19
J: TRBJ2-1
size: -
CDR3: CASTHGGLIERNEQFF
DNA: TGTGCCAGTACCCATGGGGGGCTGATAGAGAGGAATGAGCAGTTCTTC

D: TRBD2
V: TRBV3-1/TRBV3-2
J: TRBJ2-7
size: -
CDR3: CASSQGNSGVSEQYF
DNA: TGTGCCAGCAGCCAAGGAAATAGCGGGGTTTCCGAGCAGTACTTC

D: -
V: TRBV2
J: TRBJ2-7
size: -
CDR3: CASRERRSYEQYF
DNA: TGTGCCAGCAGGGAAAGAAGATCCTACGAGCAGTACTTC

D: -
V: TRBV5-1
J: TRBJ2-3
size: -
CDR3: CASSMAALTDTQYF
DNA: TGCGCCAGCAGTATGGCGGCGCTCACAGATACGCAGTATTTT

D: TRBD2
V: TRBV30
J: TRBJ2-1
size: -
CDR3: CAWSVISSGGDEQFF
DNA: TGTGCCTGGAGTGTAATTTCTAGCGGGGGGGATGAGCAGTTCTTC

D: -
V: TRBV20-1
J: TRBJ2-1
size: -
CDR3: CSVGRYNEQFF
DNA: TGCAGTGTCGGGCGCTACAATGAGCAGTTCTTC